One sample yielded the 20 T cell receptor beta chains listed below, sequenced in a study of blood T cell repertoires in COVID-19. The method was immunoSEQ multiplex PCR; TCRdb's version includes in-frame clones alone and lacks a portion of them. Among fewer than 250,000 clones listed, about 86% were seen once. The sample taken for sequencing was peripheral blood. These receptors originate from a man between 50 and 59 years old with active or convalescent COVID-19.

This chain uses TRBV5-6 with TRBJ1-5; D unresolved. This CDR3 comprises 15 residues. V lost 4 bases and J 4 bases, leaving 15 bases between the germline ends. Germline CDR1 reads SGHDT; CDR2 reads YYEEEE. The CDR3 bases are TGTGCCAGCAGCGAAAGTCCGGGAGCAAATCAGCCCCAGCATTTT. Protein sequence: CASSESPGANQPQHF.

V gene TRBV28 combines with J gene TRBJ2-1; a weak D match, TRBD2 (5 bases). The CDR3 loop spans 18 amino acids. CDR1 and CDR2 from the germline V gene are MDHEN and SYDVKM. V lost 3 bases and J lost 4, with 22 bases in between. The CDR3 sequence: CASSLRRRLLTGYNEQFF. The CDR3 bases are TGTGCCAGCAGTTTGCGCCGCCGACTACTTACCGGGTACAATGAGCAGTTCTTC.

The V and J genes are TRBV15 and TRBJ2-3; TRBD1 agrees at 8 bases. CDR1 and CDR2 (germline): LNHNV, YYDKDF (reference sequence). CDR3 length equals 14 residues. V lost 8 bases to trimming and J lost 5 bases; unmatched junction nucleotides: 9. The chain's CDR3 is CATRDRGLVDTQYF. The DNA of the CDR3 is TGTGCCACCCGAGACAGGGGACTGGTAGATACGCAGTATTTT. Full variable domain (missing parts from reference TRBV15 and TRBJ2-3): DAMVIQNPRYQVTQFGKPVTLSCSQTLNHNVMYWYQQKSSQAPKLLFHYYDKDFNNEADTPDNFQSRRPNTSFCFLDIRSPGLGDTAMYLCATRDRGLVDTQYFGPGTRLTVL.

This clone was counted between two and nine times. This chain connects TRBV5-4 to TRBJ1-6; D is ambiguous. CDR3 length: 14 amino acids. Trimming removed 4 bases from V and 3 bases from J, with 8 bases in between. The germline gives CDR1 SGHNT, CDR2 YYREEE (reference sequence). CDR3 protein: CASSDRDYNSPLHF. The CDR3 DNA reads TGTGCCAGCAGCGACCGGGACTATAATTCACCCCTCCACTTT.

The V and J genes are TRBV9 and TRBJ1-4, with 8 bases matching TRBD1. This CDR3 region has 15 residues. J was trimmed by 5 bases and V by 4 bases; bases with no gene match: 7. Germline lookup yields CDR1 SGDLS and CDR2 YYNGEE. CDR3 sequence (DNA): TGTGCCAGCAGCCTCCGGACAGGGCGGAATGAAAAACTGTTTTTT. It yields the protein CASSLRTGRNEKLFF. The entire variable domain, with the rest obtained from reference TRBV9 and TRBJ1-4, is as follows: DSGVTQTPKHLITATGQRVTLRCSPRSGDLSVYWYQQSLDQGLQFLIQYYNGEERAKGNILERFSAQQFPDLHSELNLSSLELGDSALYFCASSLRTGRNEKLFFGSGTQLSVL.

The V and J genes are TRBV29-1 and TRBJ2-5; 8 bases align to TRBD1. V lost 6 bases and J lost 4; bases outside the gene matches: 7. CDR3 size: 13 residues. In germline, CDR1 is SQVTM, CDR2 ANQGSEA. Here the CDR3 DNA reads TGCAGCGTGGACAGGGTTGTGGGAGAGACCCAGTACTTC. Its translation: CSVDRVVGETQYF.

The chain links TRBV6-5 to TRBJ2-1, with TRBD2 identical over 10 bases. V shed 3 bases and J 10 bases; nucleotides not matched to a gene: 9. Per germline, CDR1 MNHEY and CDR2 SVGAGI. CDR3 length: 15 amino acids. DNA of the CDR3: TGTGCCAGCAGTTATCAGCGGGGGGGCCTCGGGGAGCAGTTCTTC. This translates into CASSYQRGGLGEQFF.

The CDR3 coding sequence is TGTGCCAGCAGCCCTGGACAGGGGGCTGGCTACACCTTC. Translating gives CASSPGQGAGYTF. This chain links TRBV3-1 (or the pseudogene TRBV3-2) with TRBJ1-2; 11 nucleotides agree with TRBD1. The germline V gene has CDR1 LGHDT and CDR2 YNNKEL (reference sequence). After removal of 4 bases from V and 7 bases from J, the junction contained 2 bases not matched to a gene. CDR3 length: 13 residues.

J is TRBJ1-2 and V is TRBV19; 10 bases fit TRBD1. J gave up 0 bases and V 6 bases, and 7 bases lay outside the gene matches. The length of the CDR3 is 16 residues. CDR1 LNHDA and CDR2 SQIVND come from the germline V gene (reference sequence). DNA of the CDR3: TGTGCCAGTAGCTCCGGGACAGGGGCGTCTAACTATGGCTACACCTTC. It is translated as CASSSGTGASNYGYTF.

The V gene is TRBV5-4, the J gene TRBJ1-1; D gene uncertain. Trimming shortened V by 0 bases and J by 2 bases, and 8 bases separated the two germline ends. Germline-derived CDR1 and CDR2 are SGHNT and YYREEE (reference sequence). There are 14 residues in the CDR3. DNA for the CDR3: TGTGCCAGCAGCTTGGGGCAGGTCAACACTGAAGCTTTCTTT. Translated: CASSLGQVNTEAFF. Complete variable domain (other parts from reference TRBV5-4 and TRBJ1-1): ETGVTQSPTHLIKTRGQQVTLRCSSQSGHNTVSWYQQALGQGPQFIFQYYREEENGRGNFPPRFSGLQFPNYSSELNVNALELDDSALYLCASSLGQVNTEAFFGQGTRLTVV.

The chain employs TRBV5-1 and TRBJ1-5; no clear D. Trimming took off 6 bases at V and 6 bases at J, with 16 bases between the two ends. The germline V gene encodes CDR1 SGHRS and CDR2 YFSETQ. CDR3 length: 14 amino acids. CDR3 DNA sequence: TGCGCCAGCACCTACACAGAGGGAGGTCAGCCCCAGCATTTT. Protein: CASTYTEGGQPQHF.

CDR3: CASSLIAGMLDTEAFF. The CDR3, as DNA: TGCGCCAGCAGCCTCATAGCAGGGATGCTGGACACTGAAGCTTTCTTT. The genes are TRBV5-1 and TRBJ1-1; a weak D match, TRBD1 (5 bases). CDR1 is SGHRS, CDR2 YFSETQ, per germline. The CDR3 is made up of 16 amino acids. The ends were cut back, 4 bases at V and 3 bases at J, with 19 bases in the middle. Full variable domain (remainder filled in from reference TRBV5-1 and TRBJ1-1): KAGVTQTPRYLIKTRGQQVTLSCSPISGHRSVSWYQQTPGQGLQFLFEYFSETQRNKGNFPGRFSGRQFSNSRSEMNVSTLELGDSALYLCASSLIAGMLDTEAFFGQGTRLTVV.

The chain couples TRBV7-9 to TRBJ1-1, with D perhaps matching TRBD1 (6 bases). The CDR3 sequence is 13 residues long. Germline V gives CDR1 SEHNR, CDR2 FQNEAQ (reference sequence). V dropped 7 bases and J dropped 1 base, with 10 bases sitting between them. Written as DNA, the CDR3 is TGTGCCAGCACGTACAGGGAGAACACTGAAGCTTTCTTT. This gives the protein CASTYRENTEAFF.

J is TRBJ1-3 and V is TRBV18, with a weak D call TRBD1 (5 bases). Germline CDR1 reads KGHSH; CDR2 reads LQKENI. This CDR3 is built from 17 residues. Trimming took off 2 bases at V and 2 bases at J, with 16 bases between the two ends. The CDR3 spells CASSPGGGRLTGNTIYF. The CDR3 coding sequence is TGTGCCAGCTCACCAGGGGGAGGGCGTTTGACTGGAAACACCATATATTTT.

CDR3 sequence (DNA): TGCGCCAGCAGCCAAGATCGGAGGGTTCGGCCCCAGCATTTT. As protein: CASSQDRRVRPQHF. V usage is TRBV4-3 and J usage is TRBJ1-5; no firm D call. Trimming left V 0 bases short and J 9 bases short, with 12 bases between. The CDR3 runs to 14 residues. The germline CDR1 and CDR2 sequences are LGHNA and YSLEER.

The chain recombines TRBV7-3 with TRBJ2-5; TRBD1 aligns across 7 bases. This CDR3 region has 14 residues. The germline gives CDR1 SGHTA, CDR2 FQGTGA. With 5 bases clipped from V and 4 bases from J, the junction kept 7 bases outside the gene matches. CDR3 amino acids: CASSPTGSRETQYF. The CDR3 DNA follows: TGTGCCAGCAGCCCGACAGGGTCTCGAGAGACCCAGTACTTC.

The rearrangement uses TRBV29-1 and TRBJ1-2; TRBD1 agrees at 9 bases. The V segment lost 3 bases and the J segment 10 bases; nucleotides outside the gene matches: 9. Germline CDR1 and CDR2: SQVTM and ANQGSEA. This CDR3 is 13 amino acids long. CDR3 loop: CSVEVAGQGIYTF. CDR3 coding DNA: TGCAGCGTTGAGGTTGCGGGACAGGGAATCTACACCTTC.

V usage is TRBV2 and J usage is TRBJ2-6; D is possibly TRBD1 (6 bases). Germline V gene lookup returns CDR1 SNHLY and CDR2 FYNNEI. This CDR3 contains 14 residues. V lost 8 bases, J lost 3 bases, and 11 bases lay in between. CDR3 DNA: TGTGCCAGCGTTCGGACAGTTGGGGCCAACGTCCTGACTTTC. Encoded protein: CASVRTVGANVLTF.

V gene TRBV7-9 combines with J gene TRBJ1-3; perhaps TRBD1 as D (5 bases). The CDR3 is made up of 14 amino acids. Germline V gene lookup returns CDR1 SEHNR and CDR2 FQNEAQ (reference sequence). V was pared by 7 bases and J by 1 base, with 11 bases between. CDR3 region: CASTRTGSGNTIYF. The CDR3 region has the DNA TGTGCCAGCACCCGAACAGGATCTGGAAACACCATATATTTT. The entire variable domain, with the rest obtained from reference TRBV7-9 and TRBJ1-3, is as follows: DTGVSQNPRHKITKRGQNVTFRCDPISEHNRLYWYRQTLGQGPEFLTYFQNEAQLEKSRLLSDRFSAERPKGSFSTLEIQRTEQGDSAMYLCASTRTGSGNTIYFGEGSWLTVV.

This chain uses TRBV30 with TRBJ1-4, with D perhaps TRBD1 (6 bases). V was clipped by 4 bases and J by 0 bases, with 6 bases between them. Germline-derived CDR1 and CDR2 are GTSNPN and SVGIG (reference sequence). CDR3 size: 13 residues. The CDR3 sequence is CAWNRATNEKLFF. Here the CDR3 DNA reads TGTGCCTGGAACAGGGCAACTAATGAAAAACTGTTTTTT.